The clone carrying this T cell receptor (beta chain) appeared a few times. The assay was immunoSEQ multiplex PCR, and TCRdb's table has in-frame clones only and misses some. The sample consists of about 250,000 clones, about 87% of them appearing once. V lost 1 base and J lost 5, with 12 bases in between. The germline CDR1 and CDR2 sequences are SGDLS and YYNGEE. This CDR3 is 14 amino acids long. The entry originates in a study of blood T cell repertoires in COVID-19. The receptor's source is a woman between 50 and 59 years old who had recovered from COVID-19. The sample consisted of PBMCs or T cells enriched from blood (not recorded which). The J gene is TRBJ1-1, the V gene TRBV9; D is perhaps TRBD1 (6 bases). The CDR3 sequence: CASSVSGEGTEAFF. CDR3 sequence (DNA): TGTGCCAGCAGCGTATCAGGGGAGGGTACTGAAGCTTTCTTT.